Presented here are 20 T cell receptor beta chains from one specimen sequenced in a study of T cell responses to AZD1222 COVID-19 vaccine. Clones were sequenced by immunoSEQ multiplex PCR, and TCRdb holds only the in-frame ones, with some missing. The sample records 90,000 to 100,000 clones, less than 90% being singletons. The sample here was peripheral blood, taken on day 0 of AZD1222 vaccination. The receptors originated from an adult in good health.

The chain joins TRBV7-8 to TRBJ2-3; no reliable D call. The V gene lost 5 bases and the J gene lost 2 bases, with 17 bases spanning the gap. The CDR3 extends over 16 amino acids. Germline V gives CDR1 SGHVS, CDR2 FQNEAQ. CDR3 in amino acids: CASSINNLVNTDTQYF. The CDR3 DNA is TGTGCCAGCAGCATCAACAATCTGGTGAACACAGATACGCAGTATTTT.

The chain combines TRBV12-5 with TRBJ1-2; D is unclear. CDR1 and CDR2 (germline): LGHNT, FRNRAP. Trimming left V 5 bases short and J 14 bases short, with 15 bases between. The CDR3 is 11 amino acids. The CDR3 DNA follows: TGTGCTAGTGGTCCCCGGACTCTGGGGACCTTC. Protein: CASGPRTLGTF.

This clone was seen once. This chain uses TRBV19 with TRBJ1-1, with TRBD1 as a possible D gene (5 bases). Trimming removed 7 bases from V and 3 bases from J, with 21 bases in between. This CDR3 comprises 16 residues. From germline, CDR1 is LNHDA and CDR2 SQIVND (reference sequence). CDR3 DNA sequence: TGTGCCAGTACATCCCGGGGCCTCGGGGAGGACACTGAAGCTTTCTTT. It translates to CASTSRGLGEDTEAFF.

CDR3 in amino acids: CASSPGPPGGWTEAFF. The CDR3 coding sequence is TGTGCCAGCAGCCCAGGCCCTCCCGGGGGCTGGACTGAAGCTTTCTTT. The genes are TRBV9 and TRBJ1-1; TRBD1 is a possible D gene (6 bases). The length of the CDR3 is 16 residues. In germline, CDR1 is SGDLS, CDR2 YYNGEE. With 4 bases removed from V and 5 bases from J, the gap between germline ends came to 21 bases.

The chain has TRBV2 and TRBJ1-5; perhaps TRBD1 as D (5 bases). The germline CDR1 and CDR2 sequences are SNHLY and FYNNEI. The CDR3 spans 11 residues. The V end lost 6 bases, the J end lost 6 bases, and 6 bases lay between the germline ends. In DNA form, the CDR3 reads TGTGCCAGCAGCCAGGGTCAGCCCCAGCATTTT. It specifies CASSQGQPQHF.

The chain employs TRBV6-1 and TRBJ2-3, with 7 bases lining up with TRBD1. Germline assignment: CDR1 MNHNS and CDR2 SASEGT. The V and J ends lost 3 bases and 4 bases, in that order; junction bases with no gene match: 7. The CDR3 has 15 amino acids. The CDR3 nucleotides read TGTGCCAGCAGTGAGGAGACAGGGAAAGCAGATACGCAGTATTTT. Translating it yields CASSEETGKADTQYF.

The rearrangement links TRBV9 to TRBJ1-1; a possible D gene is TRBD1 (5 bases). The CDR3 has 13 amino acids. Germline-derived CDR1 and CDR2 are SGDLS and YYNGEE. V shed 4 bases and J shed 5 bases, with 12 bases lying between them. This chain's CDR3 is CASSQGIETEAFF. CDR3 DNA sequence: TGTGCCAGCAGCCAGGGTATTGAGACTGAAGCTTTCTTT.

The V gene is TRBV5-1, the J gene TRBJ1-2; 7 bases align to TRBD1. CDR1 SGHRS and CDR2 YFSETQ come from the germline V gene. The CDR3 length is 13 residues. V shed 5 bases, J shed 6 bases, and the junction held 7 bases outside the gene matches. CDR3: CASRADRANGYTF. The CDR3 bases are TGCGCCAGCAGGGCCGACAGGGCGAATGGCTACACCTTC.

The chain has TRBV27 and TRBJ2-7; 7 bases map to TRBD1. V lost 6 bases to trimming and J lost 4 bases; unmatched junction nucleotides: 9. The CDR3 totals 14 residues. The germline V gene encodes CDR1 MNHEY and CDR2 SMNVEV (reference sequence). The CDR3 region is CASRTGTVIYEQYF. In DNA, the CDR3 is TGTGCCAGCAGGACCGGGACAGTGATTTACGAGCAGTACTTC.

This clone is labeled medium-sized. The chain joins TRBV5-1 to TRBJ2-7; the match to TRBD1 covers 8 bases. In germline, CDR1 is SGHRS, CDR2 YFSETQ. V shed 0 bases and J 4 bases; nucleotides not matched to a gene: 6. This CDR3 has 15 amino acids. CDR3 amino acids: CASSLDAGGFYEQYF. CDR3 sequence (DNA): TGCGCCAGCAGCTTGGATGCAGGGGGCTTTTACGAGCAGTACTTC.

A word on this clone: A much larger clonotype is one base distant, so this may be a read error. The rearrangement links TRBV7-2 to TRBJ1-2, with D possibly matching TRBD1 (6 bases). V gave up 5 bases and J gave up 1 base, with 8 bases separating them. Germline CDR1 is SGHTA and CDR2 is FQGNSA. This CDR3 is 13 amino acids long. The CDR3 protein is CASSLDSNYGYTF. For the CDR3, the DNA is TGTGCCAGCAGCCTGGACAGTAACTATGGCTACACCTTC. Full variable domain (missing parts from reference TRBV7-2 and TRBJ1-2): GAGVSQSPSNKVTEKGKDVELRCDPISGHTALYWYRQSLGQGLEFLIYFQGNSAPDKSGLPSDRFSAERTGGSVSTLTIQRTQQEDSAVYLCASSLDSNYGYTFGSGTRLTVV.

The CDR3 DNA follows: TGTGCCAGTAGACTGGGGGGCGGAGAAAAACTGTTTTTT. It is translated as CASRLGGGEKLFF. This chain links TRBV19 with TRBJ1-4; D possibly corresponds to TRBD1 (6 bases). The V gene's germline CDR1 is LNHDA and CDR2 SQIVND (reference sequence). V was shortened by 6 bases and J by 8 bases, with 13 bases between the two germline ends. CDR3 length equals 13 residues.

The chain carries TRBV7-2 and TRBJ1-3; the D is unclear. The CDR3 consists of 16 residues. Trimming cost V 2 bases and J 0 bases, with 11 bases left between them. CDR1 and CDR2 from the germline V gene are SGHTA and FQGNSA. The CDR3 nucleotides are TGTGCCAGCAGCTTATACGCAGCCCGCTCTGGAAACACCATATATTTT. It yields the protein CASSLYAARSGNTIYF.

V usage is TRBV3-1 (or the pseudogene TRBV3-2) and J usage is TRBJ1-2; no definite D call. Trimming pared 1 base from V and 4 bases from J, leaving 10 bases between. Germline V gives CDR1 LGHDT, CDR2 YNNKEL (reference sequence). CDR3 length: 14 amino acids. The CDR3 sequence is CASSQGYLVYGYTF. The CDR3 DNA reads TGTGCCAGCAGCCAAGGGTATCTGGTCTATGGCTACACCTTC.

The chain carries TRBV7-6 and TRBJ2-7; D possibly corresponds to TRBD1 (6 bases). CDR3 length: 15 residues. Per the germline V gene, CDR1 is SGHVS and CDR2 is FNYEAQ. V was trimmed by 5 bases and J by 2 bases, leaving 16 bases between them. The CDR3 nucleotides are TGTGCCAGCAGCAAATTCGGGACAAGTACCTACGAGCAGTACTTC. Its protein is CASSKFGTSTYEQYF.

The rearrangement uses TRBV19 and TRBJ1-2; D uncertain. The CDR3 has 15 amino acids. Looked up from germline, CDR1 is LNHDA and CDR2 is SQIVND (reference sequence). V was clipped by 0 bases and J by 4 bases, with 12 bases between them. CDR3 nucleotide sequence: TGTGCCAGTAGTATAGATTTTCGGCAGCGCTATGGCTACACCTTC. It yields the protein CASSIDFRQRYGYTF.

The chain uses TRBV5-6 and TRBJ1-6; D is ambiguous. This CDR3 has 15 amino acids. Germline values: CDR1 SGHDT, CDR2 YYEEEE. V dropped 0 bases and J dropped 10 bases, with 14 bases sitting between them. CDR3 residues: CASSLAPSPGSPLHF. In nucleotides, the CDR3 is TGTGCCAGCAGCTTGGCCCCGTCCCCGGGGTCACCCCTCCACTTT.

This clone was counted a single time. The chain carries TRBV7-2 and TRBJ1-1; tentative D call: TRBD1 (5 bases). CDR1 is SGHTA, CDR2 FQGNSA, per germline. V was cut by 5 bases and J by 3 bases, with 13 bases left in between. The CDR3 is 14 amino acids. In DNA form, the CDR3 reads TGTGCCAGCAGCGGGGGGGGATCGCACACTGAAGCTTTCTTT. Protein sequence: CASSGGGSHTEAFF.

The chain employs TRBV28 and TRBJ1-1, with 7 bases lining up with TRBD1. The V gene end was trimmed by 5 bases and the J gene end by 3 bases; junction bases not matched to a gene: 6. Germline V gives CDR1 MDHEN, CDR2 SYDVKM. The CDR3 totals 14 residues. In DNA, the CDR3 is TGTGCCAGCAGTATCAACAGGGGACACACTGAAGCTTTCTTT. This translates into CASSINRGHTEAFF.

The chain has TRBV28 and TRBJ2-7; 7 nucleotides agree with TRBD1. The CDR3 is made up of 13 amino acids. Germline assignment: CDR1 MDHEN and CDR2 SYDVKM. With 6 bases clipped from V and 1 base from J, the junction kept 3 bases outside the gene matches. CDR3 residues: CASRTGSSYEQYF. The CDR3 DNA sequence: TGTGCCAGCAGGACAGGGTCTTCCTACGAGCAGTACTTC.